This T cell receptor (beta chain) originates from a study of identifying expanded T cells in peripheral blood. Overall study results and limits: About 1.2 clones differed between technical replicates, versus about 15 and 19 over time. Clone count variance between roughly 2-week samples rose with total template count.

Worth noting for this clone: Its antigen is currently unknown.

Data came from immunoSEQ multiplex PCR; TCRdb stores just in-frame clones and leaves some out. The sample consists of around 120,000 clones, 80% to 90% of them appearing once. During the collection period, no donor immune events like infections were recorded. Sequencing was performed on blood. This clonotype originated in a person aged 18-70 years in good health.

The CDR3 sequence: CASSGGQGPSYNEQFF. Here the CDR3 DNA reads TGTGCCAGCAGTGGAGGACAGGGTCCCTCCTACAATGAGCAGTTCTTC. The chain recombines TRBV4-2 with TRBJ2-1, with 8 positions matching TRBD1. V gave up 6 bases and J gave up 0 bases; unmatched junction bases: 7. The CDR3 loop spans 16 amino acids. Looked up from germline, CDR1 is LGHNA and CDR2 is YNFKEQ.